This note documents a single TCR beta chain sequence. Its antigen remains unknown. Constant-segment primers were used for 5'RACE, and the resulting TCR alpha and TCR beta cDNA libraries carried sample barcodes and UMIs. TCRdb reprocessed the 5' RACE reads via MiXCR and lists one record per CDR3 protein. Of approximately 450,000 distinct CDR3 sequences listed, about 18% are singletons. The data stem from a study of T-cell memory formation after mild COVID-19. On the study more broadly: Among the donors, TCR clusters were largely specific to each donor.

Notes on the study in general: The pre-infection memory compartment contained some responding clones, suggesting cross-reactive memory joined. While clones contracting from day 15 to 85 were balanced between CD4 and CD8, later expanders leaned CD4+.

Germline loops: CDR1 SGDLS, CDR2 YYNGEE. Trimming removed 0 bases from V and 1 base from J, with 4 bases in between. This CDR3 has 14 amino acids. Sequencing used PBMCs or a T cell subset sorted from them (not recorded which). The chain joins TRBV9 to TRBJ2-2, with D hard to call. The source of this sequence is an adult woman who had mild COVID-19 (a few samples of this study predate the infection). Cell type and time point are not known. CDR3 coding DNA: TGTGCCAGCAGCGTAGTGCGGAACACCGGGGAGCTGTTTTTT. Translation gives CASSVVRNTGELFF.